This T cell receptor (beta chain) derives from a study of T cells in Graves' hyperthyroidism and ophthalmopathy (dated 2019 in TCRdb). About the study as a whole: Peripheral blood samples were taken at the time of initial diagnosis, prior to any treatment. Once sampling was done, hyperthyroidism patients were given methimazole at a starting dose of 30 mg daily, whereas ophthalmopathy patients were given high-dose intravenous methylprednisolone. The paper describes TCR Vbeta CDR3 sequencing of some 130 peripheral blood samples, made up of 43 ophthalmopathy patients, around 78 hyperthyroidism patients and 17 progressor patients. The 90 to 100 discovery patients were randomly divided into training and test sets at a 7:3 ratio. Prospective prediction of ophthalmopathy was tested in an independent validation cohort consisting of 18 to 20 hyperthyroidism patients and over 15 patients who later progressed to ophthalmopathy. To identify TCR V-J signatures that set the groups apart, the researchers used a discovery cohort of about a hundred patients, made up of fewer than 50 with Graves' ophthalmopathy and some 60 with stable Graves' hyperthyroidism. In roughly six Graves' hyperthyroidism patients, the study also compared T-cell repertoires from thyroid tissue with T-cell repertoires from blood. What the research found in general, with its limitations: In validation, the model predicted progression to ophthalmopathy a median of around 6.5 months before onset, with over 55% sensitivity and around 76% specificity. No statistical method was used to fix the sample size in advance, and group allocation was not hidden from the investigators. In cross-validation, a model built on a 13 V-J signature told ophthalmopathy apart from stable hyperthyroidism with 87.88% sensitivity and 81% to 82% specificity, and in testing the same model reached 80%/75%. Most expanded thyroid clonotypes (frequency above 0.001) were also detected in blood, a finding suggesting that blood repertoires may reflect thyroid immune responses.

Amplification of TCR beta CDR3 regions was carried out from RNA transcripts. A first-round RT-PCR of the TCR CDR3 used the HTBI primer set with the Qiagen OneStep RT-PCR kit. A second multiplex PCR round built the libraries, followed by size selection and purification. The libraries were sequenced on an Illumina HiSeq2000 using paired-end 100 bp reads. Regarding the original processing steps: SOAPnuke was used to process the raw data, removing reads that contained adapters or uncalled bases, had a mean Phred below 15, or lacked an exact match to the constant primer or identifier. COPE v1.2.5 was used to merge the high-quality paired reads, and each unique nucleotide sequence was defined as a clonotype. MiTCR v1.1 was used to align the clonotypes against IMGT TRBV, TRBD and TRBJ reference segments. The analysis was restricted to V-J combinations with a frequency above 0.0001, which together covered about 99% of the repertoires. A TCS score was defined as the ratio between F50 (clonal expansion) and ExV (chaos), using BLOSUM62-based TCRdist between CDR3 peptides within each V-J. Welch's t-statistics and random forest reduced 514 V-J features to under 15, which were used in a naive Bayes classifier (R e1071). The public reads were run again by TCRdb, first through fastp at Q25 and then through MiXCR, and only productive beta chains were kept. Each entry merges the rows of one CDR3 protein and shows their most common DNA and genes. TCRdb's processing, not the authors' own work, is the source of the V and J calls. The sample yields 250,000 to 300,000 distinct CDR3 sequences; about 13% were counted once. The ten largest make up less than 8% of the sample.

Inclusive of the bounding cysteine and phenylalanine, the CDR3 is 14 residues long. The sequence is cut down to CDR3 DNA, 42 bases in frame from base 1. V and J are truncated by 1 base and 3 bases respectively, leaving an intervening sequence of 10 bases. CDR1 and CDR2, per the germline V gene, are SGHAT and FQNNGV. This clonotype has a count of ten or more. This receptor's antigen is unknown. Per-nucleotide qualities are absent, and no much larger clonotype sits a single base away. Graves' hyperthyroidism was defined as stable when no progression to ophthalmopathy occurred over 18 months of follow-up. Hyperthyroidism patients were aged 18 to 65 years and newly diagnosed, with disease duration of less than 2 months. The study excluded patients with uncontrolled infections, other autoimmune diseases, pregnancy or lactation. Diagnoses were based on clinical symptoms, serum thyroxine and TRAb, thyroid ultrasound and orbital computed tomography. PBMCs were separated from around 9.1 ml of fresh peripheral blood using Ficoll-Paque density gradient centrifugation. Total RNA was extracted using Trizol reagent, and RNA quality was assessed on an Agilent 2100 Bioanalyzer.

The chain couples TRBV11-2 to TRBJ2-7; the D gene is unclear. The receptor's source is a woman in her 40s with Graves' hyperthyroidism. Sequencing input: blood. The CDR3 corresponds to CASSLVGDFYEQYF. The bases read TGTGCCAGCAGCTTAGTAGGAGATTTCTACGAGCAGTACTTC. Supplemented by the reference TRBV11-2 and TRBJ2-7 proteins around the CDR3, the complete variable domain is EAGVAQSPRYKIIEKRQSVAFWCNPISGHATLYWYQQILGQGPKLLIQFQNNGVVDDSQLPKDRFSAERLKGVDSTLKIQPAKLEDSAVYLCASSLVGDFYEQYFGPGTRLTVT.